Listed here are 27 T cell receptor beta chains from one sample, sequenced in a study of control samples from healthy donors and cancer patients. Clones were read by immunoSEQ multiplex PCR, and TCRdb kept only the in-frame ones, dropping some. The sample records approximately 170,000 clones, roughly nine tenths being singletons. Sequencing used blood. Receptor source: a woman aged 25 to 39 in good health.

The chain links TRBV28 to TRBJ1-2, with D maybe TRBD1 (6 bases). Germline V gene data show CDR1 as MDHEN and CDR2 as SYDVKM. Trimming took 3 bases from V and 0 from J, leaving 14 bases between them. The CDR3 consists of 16 residues. CDR3 nucleotide sequence: TGTGCCAGCAGTTTCTGGGGGAACAGGGCTAACTATGGCTACACCTTC. Encoded protein: CASSFWGNRANYGYTF.

The chain carries TRBV18 and TRBJ2-1; no reliable D call. This CDR3 comprises 13 residues. Trimming took off 2 bases at V and 5 bases at J, with 7 bases between the two ends. Per the germline V gene, CDR1 is KGHSH and CDR2 is LQKENI. CDR3 in amino acids: CASSPLPDNEQFF. The CDR3 DNA follows: TGTGCCAGCTCACCATTACCTGACAATGAGCAGTTCTTC. Using reference TRBV18 and TRBJ2-1 for the parts outside the CDR3, the full variable domain is NAGVMQNPRHLVRRRGQEARLRCSPMKGHSHVYWYRQLPEEGLKFMVYLQKENIIDESGMPKERFSAEFPKEGPSILRIQQVVRGDSAAYFCASSPLPDNEQFFGPGTRLTVL.

The rearrangement joins TRBV28 to TRBJ1-6; D is unresolved. The CDR3 is 14 amino acids. CDR1 and CDR2 from the germline V gene are MDHEN and SYDVKM. CDR3 DNA: TGTGTCACTTGCGTTACCTCCTATAATTCACCCCTCCACTTT. Its protein product is CVTCVTSYNSPLHF.

The V gene is TRBV19, the J gene TRBJ1-1; 7 bases fit TRBD1. CDR3 length equals 12 residues. J was trimmed by 5 bases and V by 7 bases; bases with no gene match: 4. Germline lookup yields CDR1 LNHDA and CDR2 SQIVND (reference sequence). The CDR3 region is CASTRTGTEAFF. The CDR3 nucleotides read TGTGCCAGTACCCGGACAGGAACTGAAGCTTTCTTT.

V gene TRBV3-1 (or the pseudogene TRBV3-2) combines with J gene TRBJ2-4, with 12 bases fitting TRBD2. The V gene's germline CDR1 is LGHDT and CDR2 YNNKEL (reference sequence). With V trimmed by 1 base and J by 8 bases, 3 bases remained unmatched. CDR3 size: 15 residues. DNA for the CDR3: TGTGCCAGCAGCCAAGGGGGACTAGCGGGCCACATTCAGTACTTC. As protein: CASSQGGLAGHIQYF.

The J gene is TRBJ2-2, the V gene TRBV5-1, with D possibly being TRBD1 (6 bases). Per germline, CDR1 SGHRS and CDR2 YFSETQ. The CDR3 has 13 residues. Between the trimmed V and J ends, which lost 2 bases and 7 bases, there was a span of 9 bases. Here the CDR3 DNA reads TGCGCCAGCAGCTTCTACAGGGACGGGGAGCTGTTTTTT. Protein product: CASSFYRDGELFF.

The chain has TRBV6-2 or TRBV6-3 and TRBJ1-3; D is unresolved. CDR3 length equals 16 residues. Germline CDR1 and CDR2: MNHEY and SVGEGT. V lost 2 bases to trimming and J lost 0 bases, with 11 bases between them. CDR3 residues: CASSYPGPSSGNTIYF. In DNA form, the CDR3 reads TGTGCCAGCAGTTACCCCGGACCGAGCTCTGGAAACACCATATATTTT.

The chain carries TRBV6-5 and TRBJ1-5; D gene uncertain. CDR1 and CDR2 from the germline V gene are MNHEY and SVGAGI. Between the trimmed V and J ends, which lost 10 bases and 3 bases, there was a span of 4 bases. CDR3 length equals 10 residues. The CDR3 sequence is CANLNQPQHF. The CDR3 DNA is TGTGCCAACCTCAATCAGCCCCAGCATTTT.

The CDR3 protein is CASSPPYKGPQHF. The CDR3 DNA reads TGTGCCAGCAGTCCCCCTTATAAGGGGCCCCAGCATTTT. The chain employs TRBV28 and TRBJ1-5; D not certain. The V gene's germline CDR1 is MDHEN and CDR2 SYDVKM. Trimming cost V 5 bases and J 9 bases, with 14 bases left between them. The CDR3 has 13 residues.

This chain links TRBV28 with TRBJ1-1; D is perhaps TRBD1 (5 bases). Trimming left V 1 base short and J 7 bases short, with 10 bases between. CDR3 size: 13 residues. Germline V lookup: CDR1 MDHEN, CDR2 SYDVKM. DNA for the CDR3: TGTGCCAGCAGTTTATCGGTGAGGGGTGAAGCTTTCTTT. It codes for CASSLSVRGEAFF.

As concerns this clone: At the DNA level, this CDR3 is encoded by other sequences in the same sample as well. This rearrangement joins TRBV9 to TRBJ1-1; possibly TRBD1 for D (6 bases). The V end lost 0 bases, the J end lost 5 bases, and 11 bases lay between the germline ends. Germline V gene data show CDR1 as SGDLS and CDR2 as YYNGEE. The CDR3 extends over 14 amino acids. CDR3 DNA: TGTGCCAGCAGCGTAGGGGGGCTGGGGACTGAAGCTTTCTTT. This encodes CASSVGGLGTEAFF.

The chain combines TRBV2 with TRBJ2-1; 8 positions agree with TRBD2. Germline V gives CDR1 SNHLY, CDR2 FYNNEI. With 10 bases clipped from V and 4 bases from J, the junction kept 9 bases outside the gene matches. The CDR3 covers 14 residues. CDR3: CATDKRERYNEQFF. The CDR3 DNA follows: TGTGCCACGGATAAGCGGGAGAGATACAATGAGCAGTTCTTC.

This chain links TRBV5-8 with TRBJ2-7; D is unresolved. The CDR3 totals 14 residues. CDR1 is SGHTS, CDR2 YDEGEE, per germline. Trimming stripped 3 bases from V and 0 bases from J, with 10 bases between. CDR3 region: CASSSLPGSYEQYF. In DNA form, the CDR3 reads TGTGCCAGCAGCTCACTCCCCGGCTCCTACGAGCAGTACTTC.

This clone was seen only a few times. The same CDR3 also results from other DNA sequences found in this sample. The rearrangement uses TRBV7-9 and TRBJ1-3, with D tentatively TRBD1 (5 bases). The CDR3 length is 15 residues. Trimming removed 5 bases from V and 0 bases from J, with 11 bases in between. The germline V gene has CDR1 SEHNR and CDR2 FQNEAQ (reference sequence). The CDR3 sequence is CASSKDRPSGNTIYF. The CDR3 DNA reads TGTGCCAGCAGCAAAGACAGACCCTCTGGAAACACCATATATTTT.

This clone was counted once. The chain joins TRBV4-3 to TRBJ1-1, with a tentative D call TRBD1 (6 bases). Germline V gives CDR1 LGHNA, CDR2 YSLEER. The ends were cut back, 3 bases at V and 1 base at J, with 6 bases in the middle. The CDR3 loop spans 13 amino acids. CDR3 nucleotides: TGCGCCAGCAGCCAGGGGGCGAACACTGAAGCTTTCTTT. Translation gives CASSQGANTEAFF.

This clone was found once. The V and J genes are TRBV7-9 and TRBJ2-5, with a weak D call TRBD2 (5 bases). CDR1 is SEHNR, CDR2 FQNEAQ, per germline (reference sequence). V dropped 4 bases and J dropped 1 base, with 22 bases sitting between them. The CDR3 is made up of 18 amino acids. This CDR3 reads CASSSRSGGARFQETQYF. The CDR3 DNA reads as TGTGCCAGCAGCTCACGATCTGGAGGAGCCAGGTTCCAAGAGACCCAGTACTTC. Together with reference TRBV7-9 and TRBJ2-5, the CDR3 gives the full variable domain: DTGVSQNPRHKITKRGQNVTFRCDPISEHNRLYWYRQTLGQGPEFLTYFQNEAQLEKSRLLSDRFSAERPKGSFSTLEIQRTEQGDSAMYLCASSSRSGGARFQETQYFGPGTRLLVL.

This chain uses TRBV2 with TRBJ2-2, with D unresolved. With 2 bases removed from V and 10 bases from J, the gap between germline ends came to 14 bases. Germline CDR1 reads SNHLY; CDR2 reads FYNNEI. This CDR3 is 14 amino acids long. CDR3 sequence (DNA): TGTGCCAGCAGTGAACTATTGGGAACGGTGGAGCTGTTTTTT. Translation gives CASSELLGTVELFF.

The chain carries TRBV4-2 and TRBJ2-7; 15 bases line up with TRBD2. The germline CDR1 and CDR2 sequences are LGHNA and YNFKEQ. The CDR3 contains 16 residues. J was trimmed by 3 bases and V by 4 bases; bases with no gene match: 4. The CDR3 DNA reads as TGTGCCAGCAGCCCGGGACTAGCGGGAGGTATCTACGAGCAGTACTTC. The encoded protein is CASSPGLAGGIYEQYF.

This chain joins TRBV3-1 (or the pseudogene TRBV3-2) and TRBJ2-3; 8 nucleotides line up with TRBD2. CDR1 and CDR2 from the germline V gene are LGHDT and YNNKEL (reference sequence). The J segment lost 2 bases and the V segment lost 6 bases, leaving 4 bases of the junction unmatched. The CDR3 spans 14 residues. This CDR3 reads CASRAGGLTDTQYF. In DNA form, the CDR3 reads TGTGCCAGCAGGGCGGGAGGCCTCACAGATACGCAGTATTTT.

This sequence joins TRBV12-3 or TRBV12-4 and TRBJ2-3; tentatively, D is TRBD1 (6 bases). V was shortened by 4 bases and J by 7 bases, with 9 bases between the two germline ends. This CDR3 has 12 amino acids. The CDR3 DNA is TGTGCCAGCAGTTCAGGGGTGAATACGCAGTATTTT. The encoded protein is CASSSGVNTQYF.

The rearrangement links TRBV11-2 to TRBJ1-2, with 10 bases that match TRBD1. Germline V gene data show CDR1 as SGHAT and CDR2 as FQNNGV. The V and J ends lost 5 bases and 8 bases, in that order; junction bases with no gene match: 20. The CDR3 extends over 18 amino acids. CDR3 amino acids: CASSPRVFPDRGVGGYTF. In DNA form, the CDR3 reads TGTGCCAGCAGCCCCCGAGTATTTCCGGACAGGGGGGTTGGGGGCTACACCTTC.

This chain links TRBV5-8 with TRBJ2-5; D gene unclear. This CDR3 contains 12 residues. CDR1 SGHTS and CDR2 YDEGEE come from the germline V gene. V lost 4 bases to trimming and J lost 6 bases, with 10 bases between them. The CDR3 DNA is TGTGCCAGCAGCCCCAACCCCAAGACCCAGTACTTC. Translated: CASSPNPKTQYF. Full variable domain (rest looked up from reference TRBV5-8 and TRBJ2-5): EAGVTQSPTHLIKTRGQQATLRCSPISGHTSVYWYQQALGLGLQFLLWYDEGEERNRGNFPPRFSGRQFPNYSSELNVNALELEDSALYLCASSPNPKTQYFGPGTRLLVL.

The CDR3 DNA reads TGCGCCAGCAGCCCAGCCACGGGACACTTGAACACTGAAGCTTTCTTT. Protein sequence: CASSPATGHLNTEAFF. This chain joins TRBV4-1 and TRBJ1-1, with a weak D call TRBD1 (6 bases). The CDR3 consists of 16 residues. CDR1 and CDR2 from the germline V gene are MGHRA and YSYEKL. V lost 4 bases to trimming and J lost 0 bases, with 15 bases between them.

The chain carries TRBV27 and TRBJ2-1; 7 nucleotides agree with TRBD2. CDR1 MNHEY and CDR2 SMNVEV come from the germline V gene (reference sequence). There are 16 residues in the CDR3. V lost 4 bases to trimming and J lost 0 bases; unmatched junction nucleotides: 6. The CDR3 nucleotides read TGTGCCAGCAGTTGGAGAGCGGGACGCTCCTACAATGAGCAGTTCTTC. This encodes CASSWRAGRSYNEQFF.

The chain uses TRBV18 and TRBJ1-4; D call uncertain. V was clipped by 5 bases and J by 0 bases, with 10 bases between them. The CDR3 loop spans 15 amino acids. From germline, CDR1 is KGHSH and CDR2 LQKENI. In DNA, the CDR3 is TGTGCCAGCTCAGGGAGGCCAGCAACTAATGAAAAACTGTTTTTT. Amino acids: CASSGRPATNEKLFF.

CDR3 coding DNA: TGTGCCAGCAGCGAGGGGGGGGCTGGCGAGCAGTACTTC. This codes for CASSEGGAGEQYF. The genes are TRBV11-2 and TRBJ2-7; perhaps TRBD2 as D (7 bases). Trimming shortened V by 5 bases and J by 6 bases, and 14 bases separated the two germline ends. This CDR3 has 13 amino acids. The germline V gene encodes CDR1 SGHAT and CDR2 FQNNGV.

The V call is TRBV4-1, the J call TRBJ2-3; TRBD2 agrees at 8 bases. The junction had 9 bases not matched to a gene; V was cut back by 0 bases and J by 4 bases. Germline V CDR1 and CDR2: MGHRA, YSYEKL. The CDR3 totals 17 residues. The CDR3 spells CASSQDSPSGYADTQYF. CDR3 DNA: TGCGCCAGCAGCCAAGATTCACCTAGCGGGTACGCAGATACGCAGTATTTT.